This passage covers 32 T cell receptor beta chains from one sample sequenced in a study of T cells in Graves' hyperthyroidism and ophthalmopathy. From RNA transcripts, TCR beta CDR3 regions were amplified. An initial round of RT-PCR targeting the TCR CDR3 relied on the HTBI primer set. TCRdb reanalysed the multiplex PCR reads using MiXCR and keeps one entry per CDR3 protein. The sample carries 540,000 or so distinct CDR3 sequences, 40% to 55% recorded once. Sequenced material: peripheral blood or thyroid tissue (not recorded which). These receptors were obtained from an adult woman with Graves' disease, either hyperthyroidism or ophthalmopathy (not recorded which).

This clonotype was seen at least ten times. The rearrangement links TRBV5-1 to TRBJ2-2, with D unresolved. This CDR3 has 14 amino acids. V gave up 1 base and J gave up 1 base, with 5 bases separating them. CDR1 and CDR2 (germline): SGHRS, YFSETQ. The CDR3 reads CASSLRQNTGELFF. The CDR3 coding sequence is TGCGCCAGCAGCTTGCGGCAGAACACCGGGGAGCTGTTTTTT.

Only one count was recorded for this clonotype. The chain carries TRBV6-5 and TRBJ1-3, with D maybe TRBD1 (6 bases). The V end was cut by 6 bases, the J end by 6 bases, with 18 bases between. This CDR3 is built from 15 residues. CDR1 is MNHEY and CDR2 is SVGAGI in the germline V gene. For the CDR3, the DNA is TGTGCCAGCAGCCACCGGGGGGCTCTCGAAAACACCATATATTTT. Its translation is CASSHRGALENTIYF.

This clonotype was seen more than once but under ten times. The rearrangement uses TRBV5-1 and TRBJ1-4, with no clear D. The V gene's germline CDR1 is SGHRS and CDR2 YFSETQ. With 0 bases removed from V and 3 bases from J, the gap between germline ends came to 9 bases. This CDR3 spans 15 amino acids. CDR3 residues: CASSLGLSANEKLFF. CDR3 nucleotides: TGCGCCAGCAGCTTGGGGCTCTCGGCTAATGAAAAACTGTTTTTT.

This sequence joins TRBV20-1 and TRBJ2-7; no clear D gene. The germline V and J ends were trimmed by 2 bases and 7 bases, with 12 bases remaining between them. This CDR3 spans 12 amino acids. The germline gives CDR1 DFQATT, CDR2 SNEGSKA (reference sequence). The CDR3 DNA sequence: TGCAGTGCTAGAATGGGGTTAGTGGAGCAGTACTTC. Encoded protein: CSARMGLVEQYF.

This clonotype showed up many times. This sequence joins TRBV7-9 and TRBJ1-2; D remains ambiguous. The ends were cut back, 4 bases at V and 4 bases at J, with 16 bases in the middle. Germline V gene data show CDR1 as SEHNR and CDR2 as FQNEAQ (reference sequence). This CDR3 comprises 15 residues. The CDR3 spells CASSSVRDDFYGYTF. CDR3 nucleotides: TGTGCCAGCAGCTCAGTAAGAGACGACTTCTATGGCTACACCTTC.

V usage is TRBV2 and J usage is TRBJ1-6, with D uncertain. Looked up from germline, CDR1 is SNHLY and CDR2 is FYNNEI. Trimming cost V 6 bases and J 10 bases, with 13 bases left between them. The CDR3 sequence is 13 residues long. In DNA, the CDR3 is TGTGCCAGCAGGACGGCGCTAGGGTCACCCCTCCACTTT. Protein product: CASRTALGSPLHF.

This clonotype showed up many times. The chain combines TRBV20-1 with TRBJ1-5; no clear D. V was trimmed by 3 bases and J by 9 bases, leaving 6 bases between them. Germline CDR1 reads DFQATT; CDR2 reads SNEGSKA (reference sequence). This CDR3 comprises 10 residues. The CDR3 DNA is TGCAGTGCTAGTGCCGGGCCCCAGCATTTT. Its translation: CSASAGPQHF.

This clonotype was found a few times. This chain links TRBV7-2 with TRBJ2-5; D gene ambiguous. V lost 3 bases, J lost 3 bases, and 14 bases lay in between. Germline assignment: CDR1 SGHTA and CDR2 FQGNSA. CDR3 length equals 15 residues. This CDR3 reads CASSFWPQSEETQYF. DNA for the CDR3: TGTGCCAGCAGCTTCTGGCCTCAAAGCGAAGAGACCCAGTACTTC.

This chain uses TRBV6-1 with TRBJ2-5, with unresolved D. Trimming removed 7 bases at V and 7 bases at J, with 19 bases between. This CDR3 spans 14 amino acids. Germline V lookup: CDR1 MNHNS, CDR2 SASEGT. CDR3 sequence (DNA): TGTGCCAGCATCCAAGATAACGCCGGAAGGACCCAGTACTTC. Translation gives CASIQDNAGRTQYF.

This chain links TRBV7-9 with TRBJ2-2; TRBD1 is a possible D gene (6 bases). The germline V gene has CDR1 SEHNR and CDR2 FQNEAQ (reference sequence). Trimming took off 4 bases at V and 4 bases at J, with 13 bases between the two ends. The CDR3 contains 15 residues. The CDR3, as DNA: TGTGCCAGCAGCTCTTCGACAGGACGCACCGGGGAGCTGTTTTTT. Translating it yields CASSSSTGRTGELFF.

V gene TRBV10-1 combines with J gene TRBJ1-5, with D hard to call. Trimming removed 6 bases at V and 5 bases at J, with 8 bases between. The CDR3 covers 12 residues. Germline V lookup: CDR1 WNHNN, CDR2 SYGVQD (reference sequence). CDR3 in DNA: TGCGCCAGCAGGGTCCTCTATCAGCCCCAGCATTTT. This gives the protein CASRVLYQPQHF.

The table lists this clonotype with many counts. The chain is built from TRBV5-6 and TRBJ2-7, with 8 bases lining up with TRBD1. The germline V gene has CDR1 SGHDT and CDR2 YYEEEE. With V trimmed by 2 bases and J by 3 bases, 7 bases remained unmatched. The CDR3 has 15 amino acids. For the CDR3, the DNA is TGTGCCAGCAGCTTTCGGACAGGGAAGGGCTACGAGCAGTACTTC. Translating gives CASSFRTGKGYEQYF.

This rearrangement joins TRBV19 to TRBJ2-6; D possibly uses TRBD1 or TRBD2 (5 bases each). Germline V gene sequence: CDR1 LNHDA, CDR2 SQIVND (reference sequence). With 4 bases removed from V and 2 bases from J, the gap between germline ends came to 9 bases. The CDR3 sequence is 15 residues long. The CDR3 sequence is CASSRGITGANVLTF. CDR3 coding DNA: TGTGCCAGTAGTAGGGGGATAACTGGGGCCAACGTCCTGACTTTC.

The chain employs TRBV9 and TRBJ1-2, with 8 bases identical to TRBD1. Germline-derived CDR1 and CDR2 are SGDLS and YYNGEE. This CDR3 is 16 amino acids long. V was clipped by 3 bases and J by 2 bases; unmatched bases: 9. CDR3 sequence (DNA): TGTGCCAGCAGCGCTAGTGCCGGGACAGGAAACTATGGCTACACCTTC. It yields the protein CASSASAGTGNYGYTF.

The rearrangement joins TRBV2 to TRBJ1-5; 7 nucleotides agree with TRBD1. The germline V gene encodes CDR1 SNHLY and CDR2 FYNNEI. Trimming removed 2 bases from V and 5 bases from J; junction bases left unmatched: 3. CDR3 length: 14 residues. This CDR3 is CASSEQGVDQPQHF. Written as DNA, the CDR3 is TGTGCCAGCAGTGAACAGGGGGTTGATCAGCCCCAGCATTTT.

The gene calls are TRBV12-3 or TRBV12-4 and TRBJ1-4, with a tentative D call TRBD1 (5 bases). The V end was cut by 3 bases, the J end by 4 bases, with 12 bases between. The CDR3 length is 15 residues. CDR3 DNA: TGTGCCAGCAGTTTGTCCGGGACTGTTAATGAAAAACTGTTTTTT. This translates into CASSLSGTVNEKLFF.

This clonotype was recorded many times. The V gene is TRBV9, the J gene TRBJ2-2; D gene uncertain. CDR1 is SGDLS and CDR2 is YYNGEE in the germline V gene. There are 12 residues in the CDR3. Trimming cost V 1 base and J 8 bases, with 6 bases left between them. For the CDR3, the DNA is TGTGCCAGCAGCGTATTTTCTGGGGAGCTGTTTTTT. Protein product: CASSVFSGELFF.

The rearrangement joins TRBV7-2 to TRBJ2-2; D gene unclear. CDR1 SGHTA and CDR2 FQGNSA come from the germline V gene. V was pared by 2 bases and J by 4 bases, with 11 bases between. CDR3 length equals 15 residues. CDR3 DNA: TGTGCCAGCAGCTTAAATCGCGCCGGCACCGGGGAGCTGTTTTTT. Translation gives CASSLNRAGTGELFF.

This rearrangement joins TRBV2 to TRBJ2-2; 9 positions agree with TRBD2. This CDR3 spans 14 amino acids. Trimming took 1 base from V and 6 from J; bases not matched to a gene: 0. CDR1 is SNHLY and CDR2 is FYNNEI in the germline V gene. CDR3 amino acids: CASSEGLAAGELFF. The DNA of the CDR3 is TGTGCCAGCAGTGAAGGACTAGCGGCCGGGGAGCTGTTTTTT.

The J gene is TRBJ1-5, the V gene TRBV4-1, with D perhaps TRBD1 (5 bases). The CDR3 has 16 amino acids. Trimming shortened V by 0 bases and J by 7 bases, and 16 bases separated the two germline ends. CDR1 MGHRA and CDR2 YSYEKL come from the germline V gene. The chain's CDR3 is CASSQDRGGIRQPQHF. The CDR3 coding sequence is TGCGCCAGCAGCCAAGATCGTGGGGGTATACGGCAGCCCCAGCATTTT.

This clonotype was counted many times. CDR3 region: CASSYSRDQVRQYF. The CDR3 DNA sequence: TGTGCCAGCAGCTACTCCCGGGACCAAGTGAGGCAGTACTTC. J is TRBJ2-7 and V is TRBV7-2; D could derive from TRBD1 or TRBD2 (5 bases each). There are 14 residues in the CDR3. V lost 4 bases and J lost 9, with 19 bases in between. The germline gives CDR1 SGHTA, CDR2 FQGNSA.

The rearrangement joins TRBV20-1 to TRBJ1-4, with D possibly TRBD1 on 5 matching bases. The CDR3 is 12 amino acids. The V end lost 7 bases, the J end lost 7 bases, and 13 bases lay between the germline ends. The germline V gene encodes CDR1 DFQATT and CDR2 SNEGSKA (reference sequence). The CDR3 DNA reads TGCAGTGTAAGAGGGGAGAGTGAAAAACTGTTTTTT. It is translated as CSVRGESEKLFF.

This clonotype was found a few times. The chain couples TRBV7-9 to TRBJ2-5; unclear D gene. Germline-derived CDR1 and CDR2 are SEHNR and FQNEAQ (reference sequence). The CDR3 has 12 amino acids. V lost 7 bases and J 1 base, leaving 7 bases between the germline ends. DNA for the CDR3: TGTGCCAGCAACCACCCCCAAGAGACCCAGTACTTC. Encoded protein: CASNHPQETQYF.

This clonotype was counted ten times or more. The chain has TRBV19 and TRBJ2-6, with D perhaps being TRBD1 or TRBD2 (5 bases each). CDR3 length equals 15 residues. The V and J ends lost 7 bases and 1 base respectively, with 11 bases between them. Germline V lookup: CDR1 LNHDA, CDR2 SQIVND (reference sequence). CDR3 protein: CASNPGGSGANVLTF. CDR3 bases: TGTGCCAGTAACCCTGGGGGTTCTGGGGCCAACGTCCTGACTTTC. The full variable domain, in which reference TRBV19 and TRBJ2-6 provide the parts outside the CDR3, is DGGITQSPKYLFRKEGQNVTLSCEQNLNHDAMYWYRQDPGQGLRLIYYSQIVNDFQKGDIAEGYSVSREKKESFPLTVTSAQKNPTAFYLCASNPGGSGANVLTFGAGSRLTVL.

As DNA, the CDR3 is TGTGCCAGCAGCGACAGTAACAATGAGCAGTTCTTC. Amino acids: CASSDSNNEQFF. The chain uses TRBV7-8 and TRBJ2-1, with a tentative D call TRBD1 (5 bases). Trimming cost V 5 bases and J 5 bases, with 7 bases left between them. Per the germline V gene, CDR1 is SGHVS and CDR2 is FQNEAQ. This CDR3 has 12 residues.

At least ten counts were recorded for this clonotype. The chain uses TRBV12-3 or TRBV12-4 and TRBJ1-5; D may be TRBD1 (6 bases). Trimming shortened V by 6 bases and J by 4 bases, and 13 bases separated the two germline ends. The CDR3 totals 14 residues. As DNA, the CDR3 is TGTGCCAGCAGGAGACAGGTCGGAAATCAGCCCCAGCATTTT. This gives the protein CASRRQVGNQPQHF.

This clonotype was seen a handful of times. The chain is built from TRBV28 and TRBJ1-1, with D perhaps TRBD1 (6 bases). This CDR3 is 15 amino acids long. V dropped 4 bases and J dropped 0 bases, with 12 bases sitting between them. The germline V gene encodes CDR1 MDHEN and CDR2 SYDVKM. The CDR3 DNA reads TGTGCCAGCAGTTCCCAGGGGTTTGTGAACACTGAAGCTTTCTTT. Translated, it gives CASSSQGFVNTEAFF.

With respect to this clonotype: No conserved phenylalanine or tryptophan is present at the end of the CDR3, so a read error is the likely explanation. The DNA is left out, because the CDR3 cannot be placed on it with certainty; the CDR3 is given as TCRdb lists it. The V and J genes are TRBV24-1 and TRBJ1-1; TRBD1 reflects the table's D call only, with no check against the DNA. Inclusive of both ends, the CDR3 amounts to 11 amino acids. Germline assignment: CDR1 KGHDR and CDR2 SFDVKD. CDR3: CATSDTTGDIY.

J is TRBJ2-3 and V is TRBV10-3, with D possibly matching TRBD2 (6 bases). Trimming took off 10 bases at V and 2 bases at J, with 13 bases between the two ends. Germline V lookup: CDR1 ENHRY, CDR2 SYGVKD. The CDR3 length is 13 residues. This chain's CDR3 is CATGGIYTDTQYF. CDR3 DNA: TGTGCCACGGGCGGGATTTACACAGATACGCAGTATTTT.

The chain has TRBV10-3 and TRBJ2-2; D call uncertain. The CDR3 is 15 amino acids. V lost 2 bases, J lost 6 bases, and 13 bases lay in between. The germline gives CDR1 ENHRY, CDR2 SYGVKD. CDR3 protein: CAISEDPTAPGELFF. The CDR3 region has the DNA TGTGCCATCAGTGAGGACCCTACCGCCCCCGGGGAGCTGTTTTTT.

Ten or more counts support this clonotype. CDR3 DNA sequence: TGTGCCAGCAGCTTACAACTCTCTCTCTCCTACGAGCAGTACTTC. Translating it yields CASSLQLSLSYEQYF. The rearrangement uses TRBV11-3 and TRBJ2-7; the D is unclear. The CDR3 consists of 15 residues. The V and J ends lost 2 bases and 0 bases respectively, with 11 bases between them. Per the germline V gene, CDR1 is SGHNT and CDR2 is YENEEA.

This clonotype was recorded many times. This chain links TRBV5-1 with TRBJ2-2; TRBD2 might be the D (5 bases). Per the germline V gene, CDR1 is SGHRS and CDR2 is YFSETQ. The CDR3 extends over 16 amino acids. With 5 bases removed from V and 4 bases from J, the gap between germline ends came to 18 bases. The DNA of the CDR3 is TGCGCCAGCAGTCCCCGCGTGGCAGGAGGCACCGGGGAGCTGTTTTTT. This sequence encodes CASSPRVAGGTGELFF.